The clone carrying this T cell receptor (beta chain) was recorded at least ten times. A second PCR, run for about 7 to 11 cycles, used a sample-barcoded 5' primer plus a J-beta primer mix. A single record per CDR3 protein comes from TCRdb applying MiXCR to the 5' RACE reads. The sample yields 1,500,000 or so distinct CDR3 sequences, approximately 43% seen once. The sample originates from a study of blood T cells in healthy people across ages. Per germline, CDR1 DFQATT and CDR2 SNEGSKA (reference sequence). Trimming took 6 bases from V and 0 from J, leaving 10 bases between them. The CDR3 sequence is 13 residues long.

The chain couples TRBV20-1 to TRBJ2-3, with TRBD2 as a possible D gene (6 bases). The specimen was blood. This receptor was obtained from a woman aged 18-30 years in good health. CDR3 sequence reads: CSALGTSTDTQYF. CDR3 coding DNA: TGCAGTGCATTGGGGACTAGCACAGATACGCAGTATTTT.